These 10 T cell receptor beta chains came from one sample sequenced in a study of blood T cell repertoires in COVID-19. This table comes from immunoSEQ multiplex PCR, and its TCRdb copy is limited to in-frame clones, with some not included. The repertoire consists of 200,000 to 250,000 clones, with 65% to 85% occurring once and the leading ten covering roughly 13%. Sample: peripheral blood. The receptor source for this set is a human donor in a cohort sampled during active COVID-19.

The CDR3 DNA follows: TGTGCCAGCGGAGACGGCTCCTACGAGCAGTACTTC. Its translation is CASGDGSYEQYF. This chain connects TRBV7-9 to TRBJ2-7; D is unclear. This CDR3 region has 12 residues. Trimming removed 8 bases at V and 0 bases at J, with 8 bases between. Germline V gene sequence: CDR1 SEHNR, CDR2 FQNEAQ (reference sequence). Using reference TRBV7-9 and TRBJ2-7 for the parts outside the CDR3, the full variable domain is DTGVSQNPRHKITKRGQNVTFRCDPISEHNRLYWYRQTLGQGPEFLTYFQNEAQLEKSRLLSDRFSAERPKGSFSTLEIQRTEQGDSAMYLCASGDGSYEQYFGPGTRLTVT.

The chain joins TRBV18 to TRBJ1-4; 7 bases are a match to TRBD1. V lost 5 bases and J lost 7; bases outside the gene matches: 1. The CDR3 is 12 residues long. CDR1 KGHSH and CDR2 LQKENI come from the germline V gene. In nucleotides, the CDR3 is TGTGCCAGCTCAAGACAGGGTGAAAAACTGTTTTTT. It encodes CASSRQGEKLFF.

This clone occurred a few times. The chain couples TRBV5-6 to TRBJ2-2; possibly TRBD1 for D (5 bases). The CDR3 length is 15 residues. Germline V gene data show CDR1 as SGHDT and CDR2 as YYEEEE. Trimming stripped 0 bases from V and 1 base from J, with 7 bases between. CDR3 loop: CASSLGGGNTGELFF. CDR3 DNA sequence: TGTGCCAGCAGCTTGGGGGGCGGGAACACCGGGGAGCTGTTTTTT.

The chain joins TRBV25-1 to TRBJ2-2; 7 bases agree with TRBD2. The CDR3 spans 17 residues. Germline CDR1 MGHDK, CDR2 SYGVNS. The V gene end was trimmed by 3 bases and the J gene end by 2 bases; junction bases not matched to a gene: 9. CDR3 in amino acids: CASSDPGRGPNTGELFF. The CDR3 DNA follows: TGTGCCAGCAGTGACCCAGGGAGGGGACCAAACACCGGGGAGCTGTTTTTT.

This clone was observed a few times. J is TRBJ1-6 and V is TRBV5-1, with D possibly matching TRBD1 (5 bases). This CDR3 is built from 14 residues. Germline V gene data show CDR1 as SGHRS and CDR2 as YFSETQ. V lost 1 base and J lost 8, with 10 bases in between. In DNA form, the CDR3 reads TGCGCCAGCAGCTTGAAAGGGGAAGATTCACCCCTCCACTTT. It yields the protein CASSLKGEDSPLHF. The full variable domain, completed using reference TRBV5-1 and TRBJ1-6, is KAGVTQTPRYLIKTRGQQVTLSCSPISGHRSVSWYQQTPGQGLQFLFEYFSETQRNKGNFPGRFSGRQFSNSRSEMNVSTLELGDSALYLCASSLKGEDSPLHFGNGTRLTVT.

This clone was recorded a few times. The chain uses TRBV2 and TRBJ2-4, with 8 bases that match TRBD1. The CDR3 totals 14 residues. The germline V gene has CDR1 SNHLY and CDR2 FYNNEI. V dropped 6 bases and J dropped 7; count of bases not matched to a gene: 8. CDR3 sequence reads: CASREQTGGNIQYF. CDR3 DNA sequence: TGTGCCAGCAGGGAGCAAACAGGGGGGAACATTCAGTACTTC.

The V and J genes are TRBV5-1 and TRBJ1-1, with TRBD1 matching 9 bases. V lost 1 base to trimming and J lost 5 bases; unmatched junction nucleotides: 3. Looked up from germline, CDR1 is SGHRS and CDR2 is YFSETQ. The CDR3 loop spans 14 amino acids. DNA for the CDR3: TGCGCCAGCAGCTTGACAGGGGGCGAGACTGAAGCTTTCTTT. Amino acid sequence: CASSLTGGETEAFF.

The chain has TRBV19 and TRBJ2-1; 7 bases map to TRBD1. The CDR3 has 14 amino acids. The germline CDR1 and CDR2 sequences are LNHDA and SQIVND (reference sequence). Trimming cost V 3 bases and J 10 bases; bases outside gene matches: 9. The CDR3 protein is CASSITRGNMEQFF. CDR3 bases: TGTGCCAGTAGTATCACCAGGGGGAATATGGAGCAGTTCTTC.

The CDR3 sequence is CASSFGYRGRADTQYF. The DNA of the CDR3 is TGCGCCAGCAGCTTTGGCTACAGGGGGCGCGCAGATACGCAGTATTTT. The rearrangement uses TRBV5-1 and TRBJ2-3; 9 bases line up with TRBD1. The germline V gene has CDR1 SGHRS and CDR2 YFSETQ. J lost 4 bases, V lost 2 bases, and 8 bases had no gene match. This CDR3 has 16 residues.

The chain has TRBV10-3 and TRBJ1-1, with 8 bases matching TRBD1. Germline CDR1 ENHRY, CDR2 SYGVKD. J was trimmed by 1 base and V by 6 bases; bases with no gene match: 4. This CDR3 region has 14 residues. CDR3 DNA sequence: TGTGCCATCAGGGATGGGACAGGGAACACTGAAGCTTTCTTT. This sequence encodes CAIRDGTGNTEAFF.